This is a list of T cell receptor beta chains from one sample in a study of T cell responses to AZD1222 COVID-19 vaccine. Generated by immunoSEQ multiplex PCR, the TCRdb table keeps only in-frame clones and is missing some. The sample yields roughly 180,000 clones, 94% seen once. Sample: peripheral blood, taken 28 days after the second AZD1222 dose. Receptors were obtained from an adult who received the AZD1222 COVID-19 vaccine. Both conserved end residues are part of each CDR3. D genes are given only for firm matches. Clone size is not always given. Where it is, it says once, few, many or a class for expanded clones.

j_call | d_call | v_call | clone_size | cdr3_aa | cdr3_nt
TRBJ1-5 | . | TRBV2 | . | CASTENAGDGNQPQHF | TGTGCCAGCACCGAGAATGCAGGGGATGGCAATCAGCCCCAGCATTTT
TRBJ1-4 | . | TRBV28 | . | CASRADIWDEKLFF | TGTGCCAGCCGAGCGGACATCTGGGATGAAAAACTGTTTTTT
TRBJ1-1 | . | TRBV30 | . | CAWSASADTEAFF | TGTGCCTGGAGCGCGAGTGCCGACACTGAAGCTTTCTTT
TRBJ1-1 | . | TRBV15 | . | CATSRVRMNTEAFF | TGTGCCACCAGCAGAGTTCGGATGAACACTGAAGCTTTCTTT
TRBJ2-5 | . | TRBV5-1 | . | CASSLLRGQETQYF | TGCGCCAGCAGCTTGTTACGGGGACAAGAGACCCAGTACTTC
TRBJ1-3 | TRBD1 | TRBV4-3 | . | CASSQVSGQGGNTIYF | TGCGCCAGCAGCCAAGTATCCGGACAGGGTGGAAACACCATATATTTT
TRBJ2-1 | . | TRBV5-4 | . | CASSLEVSGNEQFF | TGTGCCAGCAGCTTGGAGGTTTCGGGCAATGAGCAGTTCTTC
TRBJ2-4 | . | TRBV18 | . | CASSALGPIGAKNIQYF | TGTGCCAGCTCTGCTTTGGGCCCCATCGGAGCCAAAAACATTCAGTACTTC
TRBJ2-3 | . | TRBV19 | . | CASSMGLTDTQYF | TGTGCCAGTAGTATGGGCCTCACAGATACGCAGTATTTT
TRBJ2-5 | . | TRBV21-1 | . | CASSPTGGETQYF | TGTGCCAGCAGCCCGACAGGGGGAGAGACCCAGTACTTC
TRBJ2-5 | . | TRBV5-1 | once | CASSLGQFAGPKTQYF | TGCGCCAGCAGCTTGGGACAATTTGCTGGGCCAAAGACCCAGTACTTC
TRBJ2-7 | . | TRBV7-9 | . | CASSLGGFSYEQYF | TGTGCCAGCAGCTTAGGGGGTTTCTCCTACGAGCAGTACTTC
TRBJ1-4 | . | TRBV12-3/TRBV12-4 | . | CASRRIRGKLFF | TGTGCCAGCAGACGCATCCGGGGAAAACTGTTTTTT
TRBJ2-7 | . | TRBV6-5 | . | CASSYSFLGPAEQYF | TGTGCCAGCAGTTACTCGTTTCTAGGCCCGGCAGAGCAGTACTTC
TRBJ1-1 | . | TRBV6-5 | few | CASSYSGRNTEAFF | TGTGCCAGCAGTTATTCAGGGAGGAACACTGAAGCTTTCTTT
TRBJ1-5 | TRBD1 | TRBV3-1/TRBV3-2 | . | CASSPPGTGGKVGNQPQHF | TGTGCCAGCAGTCCTCCCGGGACAGGGGGCAAGGTCGGCAATCAGCCCCAGCATTTT
TRBJ1-1 | . | TRBV3-1/TRBV3-2 | once | CASMPMEWRGEAFF | TGTGCCAGCATGCCGATGGAGTGGAGGGGTGAAGCTTTCTTT
TRBJ2-3 | . | TRBV10-2 | . | CASTSWGDTQYF | TGCGCCAGCACTAGTTGGGGGGATACGCAGTATTTT
TRBJ2-7 | . | TRBV6-5 | . | CASSYGPSYEQYF | TGTGCCAGCAGTTACGGACCTTCCTACGAGCAGTACTTC
TRBJ2-2 | . | TRBV14 | . | CASSHEFTGELFF | TGTGCCAGCAGCCATGAATTTACCGGGGAGCTGTTTTTT
TRBJ1-1 | . | TRBV15 | . | CATSRDRGRTEAFF | TGTGCCACCAGCAGAGATCGGGGGAGGACTGAAGCTTTCTTT
TRBJ1-4 | TRBD1 | TRBV29-1 | . | CSVEESRQGIGEKLFF | TGCAGCGTTGAAGAGTCGAGACAGGGGATAGGTGAAAAACTGTTTTTT
TRBJ1-5 | . | TRBV2 | once | CASSDDRSKYQPQHF | TGTGCCAGCAGTGATGACAGGAGTAAATATCAGCCCCAGCATTTT
TRBJ1-1 | . | TRBV11-2 | . | CASSLGGSGEAFF | TGTGCCAGCAGCTTAGGCGGTTCAGGTGAAGCTTTCTTT
TRBJ1-4 | . | TRBV2 | . | CASKGTRNEKLFF | TGTGCCAGCAAAGGGACAAGAAATGAAAAACTGTTTTTT
TRBJ2-2 | TRBD2 | TRBV9 | . | CASSVTSGSTGELFF | TGTGCCAGCAGCGTAACTAGCGGGAGCACCGGGGAGCTGTTTTTT
TRBJ1-1 | . | TRBV27 | . | CASSFRRNTEAFF | TGTGCCAGCAGTTTCAGGAGGAACACTGAAGCTTTCTTT
TRBJ2-7 | . | TRBV7-9 | . | CASSSNQGLSGEQYF | TGTGCCAGCAGCTCCAACCAGGGGCTCTCGGGGGAGCAGTACTTC
TRBJ1-4 | . | TRBV7-2 | . | CASSGRGARNEKLFF | TGTGCCAGCAGTGGTCGAGGGGCCCGTAATGAAAAACTGTTTTTT
TRBJ2-3 | . | TRBV11-3 | . | CASSLSPGTDTQYF | TGTGCCAGCAGCTTATCCCCTGGCACAGATACGCAGTATTTT
TRBJ1-2 | TRBD1 | TRBV7-2 | . | CASSLEGGQGAAYGYTF | TGTGCCAGCAGCTTAGAAGGGGGGCAGGGGGCCGCCTATGGCTACACCTTC
TRBJ1-2 | TRBD1 | TRBV5-1 | . | CASSLGDDRVGARGYTF | TGCGCCAGCAGCTTGGGGGATGACAGGGTAGGGGCCCGCGGCTACACCTTC
TRBJ1-6 | TRBD1 | TRBV7-8 | . | CASSSGQESKINSPLHF | TGTGCCAGCAGCTCCGGACAGGAATCAAAGATTAATTCACCCCTCCACTTT
TRBJ1-4 | . | TRBV24-1 | . | CATSDPGRGNEKLFF | TGTGCCACCAGTGACCCCGGGAGGGGAAATGAAAAACTGTTTTTT
TRBJ2-7 | TRBD2 | TRBV5-4 | . | CASSPGLAAEQYF | TGTGCCAGCAGCCCAGGACTAGCGGCCGAGCAGTACTTC
TRBJ1-3 | . | TRBV6-1 | . | CASSESPGATGNTIYF | TGTGCCAGCAGTGAAAGTCCGGGGGCTACTGGAAACACCATATATTTT
TRBJ2-1 | TRBD2 | TRBV4-3 | . | CASSQSVGLAGDEQFF | TGCGCCAGCAGCCAAAGCGTGGGACTAGCGGGTGATGAGCAGTTCTTC
TRBJ1-4 | TRBD1 | TRBV11-2 | few | CASSLAGTGEKLFF | TGTGCCAGCAGCTTAGCCGGGACAGGTGAAAAACTGTTTTTT
TRBJ1-1 | . | TRBV10-1 | . | CASSRGANTEAFF | TGCGCCAGCAGTCGCGGGGCGAACACTGAAGCTTTCTTT
TRBJ1-2 | . | TRBV12-3/TRBV12-4 | . | CASSSDSYRYTF | TGTGCCAGCAGCTCTGACAGTTATCGCTACACCTTC
TRBJ2-2 | TRBD2 | TRBV19 | . | CASWERGYTGELFF | TGTGCCAGTTGGGAGCGGGGGTACACCGGGGAGCTGTTTTTT
TRBJ1-5 | . | TRBV12-3/TRBV12-4 | . | CASGSTLNQPQHF | TGTGCCAGCGGATCCACACTCAATCAGCCCCAGCATTTT
TRBJ2-7 | . | TRBV7-9 | . | CASSSSPGPKETYEQYF | TGTGCCAGCAGTTCCTCCCCGGGACCAAAAGAAACCTACGAGCAGTACTTC
TRBJ1-6 | . | TRBV2 | . | CASSPRTSSYNSPLHF | TGTGCCAGCAGTCCTCGGACATCCTCCTATAATTCACCCCTCCACTTT
TRBJ1-6 | . | TRBV30 | . | CAFTGGSPLHF | TGTGCCTTCACGGGGGGTTCACCCCTCCACTTT
TRBJ2-7 | TRBD2 | TRBV2 | . | CASRGTSGRREQYF | TGTGCCAGCAGGGGGACTAGCGGGAGGAGGGAGCAGTACTTC
TRBJ1-1 | . | TRBV6-5 | . | CASSYTESVNTEAFF | TGTGCCAGCAGTTACACGGAGTCCGTGAACACTGAAGCTTTCTTT
TRBJ2-6 | TRBD2 | TRBV6-4 | . | CASSGSSGIGGANVLTF | TGTGCCAGCAGTGGTTCTAGCGGGATAGGTGGGGCCAACGTCCTGACTTTC
TRBJ2-2 | . | TRBV28 | . | CASSLDGPPPGELFF | TGTGCCAGCAGTTTAGACGGGCCGCCGCCCGGGGAGCTGTTTTTT
TRBJ2-3 | . | TRBV7-8 | . | CASSSDSLSTDTQYF | TGTGCCAGCAGCTCCGATAGTCTTAGCACAGATACGCAGTATTTT
TRBJ2-3 | . | TRBV12-3/TRBV12-4 | . | CASSFSGTDTQYF | TGTGCCAGCAGTTTTAGCGGCACAGATACGCAGTATTTT
TRBJ1-1 | . | TRBV5-5 | . | CASSLVPGNTEAFF | TGTGCCAGCAGCTTGGTTCCCGGGAACACTGAAGCTTTCTTT